This T cell receptor beta chain was recorded in a study of T-cell memory formation after mild COVID-19. Study background: TCR clusters were largely donor specific.

CDR3 length: 15 amino acids. Germline V gene lookup returns CDR1 SGHAT and CDR2 FQNNGV. The V and J ends lost 6 bases and 6 bases, in that order; junction bases with no gene match: 14. After 5'RACE with constant-segment primers, TCR alpha and TCR beta cDNA libraries carrying sample barcodes and UMIs were obtained. In TCRdb, the 5' RACE reads were re-called with MiXCR into one record per CDR3 protein. The sample lists around 250,000 distinct CDR3 sequences; over 9% were seen once. The study, taken as a whole, reports: CD4+ contracting clones were mainly CM and EM; CD8+ ones, EMRA. Contracting clones, day 15 to 85, had balanced CD4/CD8, and later expanders favored CD4+.

With regard to this clonotype: Its target is not known.

The sequenced sample was PBMCs or a T cell subset sorted from them (not recorded which). This sequence was found in a man younger than 35 who had mild COVID-19 (a few samples of this study predate the infection). Cell type and time point are not known. The chain employs TRBV11-2 and TRBJ2-7; 7 bases match TRBD1. The CDR3: CASRPVRDSSFEQYV. DNA for the CDR3: TGTGCCAGCAGGCCAGTCCGGGACAGCTCGTTCGAGCAGTACGTC.